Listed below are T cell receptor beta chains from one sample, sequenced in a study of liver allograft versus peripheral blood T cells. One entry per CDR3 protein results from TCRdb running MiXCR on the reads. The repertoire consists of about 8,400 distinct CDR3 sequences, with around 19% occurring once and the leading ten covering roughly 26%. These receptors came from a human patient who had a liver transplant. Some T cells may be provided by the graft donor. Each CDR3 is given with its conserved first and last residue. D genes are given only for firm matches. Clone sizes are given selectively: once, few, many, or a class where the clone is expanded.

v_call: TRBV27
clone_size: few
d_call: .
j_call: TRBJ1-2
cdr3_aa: CASRAPDYGYTF
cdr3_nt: TGTGCCAGCAGGGCCCCGGACTATGGCTACACCTTC

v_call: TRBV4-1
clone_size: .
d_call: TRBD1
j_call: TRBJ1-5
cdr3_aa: CASSQDSRDSINQPQHF
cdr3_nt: TGCGCCAGCAGCCAAGATTCCCGGGACAGTATCAATCAGCCCCAGCATTTT

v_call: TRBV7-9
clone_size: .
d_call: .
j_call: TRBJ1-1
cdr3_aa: CASSLVGRENTEAFF
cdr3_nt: TGTGCCAGCAGCTTAGTGGGTAGGGAGAACACTGAAGCTTTCTTT

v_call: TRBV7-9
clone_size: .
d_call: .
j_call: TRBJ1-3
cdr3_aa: CASSSGRDGNTIYF
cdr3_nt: TGTGCCAGCAGTTCGGGCCGGGATGGAAACACCATATATTTT

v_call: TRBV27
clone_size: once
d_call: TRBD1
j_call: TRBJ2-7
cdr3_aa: CASRPTGTGSYEQYF
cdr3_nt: TGTGCCAGCAGGCCAACCGGGACAGGGAGCTACGAGCAGTACTTC

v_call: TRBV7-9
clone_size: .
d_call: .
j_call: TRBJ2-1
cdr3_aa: CASSFGDEQFF
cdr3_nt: TGTGCCAGCAGCTTCGGGGATGAGCAGTTCTTC

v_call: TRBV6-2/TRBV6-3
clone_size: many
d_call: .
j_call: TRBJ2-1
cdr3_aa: CASSLGRAWFF
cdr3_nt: TGTGCCAGCAGTTTGGGTCGAGCATGGTTCTTC

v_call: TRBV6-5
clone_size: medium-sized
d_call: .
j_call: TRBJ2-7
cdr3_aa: CASRSGSTYEQYF
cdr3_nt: TGTGCCAGCAGGTCGGGGAGCACCTACGAGCAGTACTTC

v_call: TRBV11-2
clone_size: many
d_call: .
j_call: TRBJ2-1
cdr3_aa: CASSHYEPINNEQFF
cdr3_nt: TGTGCCAGCAGCCACTATGAGCCTATTAACAATGAGCAGTTCTTC

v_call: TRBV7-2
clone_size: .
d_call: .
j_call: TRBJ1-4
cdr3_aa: CASSLVTDKLFF
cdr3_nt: TGTGCCAGCAGCTTAGTTACTGATAAACTGTTTTTT

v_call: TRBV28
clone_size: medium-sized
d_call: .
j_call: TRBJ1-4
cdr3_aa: CASSLSRIINEKLFF
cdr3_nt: TGTGCCAGCAGTTTGTCACGGATTATCAATGAAAAACTGTTTTTT

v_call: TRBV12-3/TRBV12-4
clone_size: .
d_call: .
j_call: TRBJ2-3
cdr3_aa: CASSWGPTVTDTQYF
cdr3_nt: TGTGCCAGCAGTTGGGGCCCGACAGTCACAGATACGCAGTATTTT

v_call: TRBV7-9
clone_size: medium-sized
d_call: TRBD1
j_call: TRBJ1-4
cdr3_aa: CASSLGTGREKLFF
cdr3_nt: TGTGCCAGCAGCTTGGGGACAGGCAGGGAAAAACTGTTTTTT

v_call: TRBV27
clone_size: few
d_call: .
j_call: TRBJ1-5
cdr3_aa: CASSHGASNQPQHF
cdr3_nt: TGTGCCAGCAGTCATGGCGCTAGCAATCAGCCCCAGCATTTT

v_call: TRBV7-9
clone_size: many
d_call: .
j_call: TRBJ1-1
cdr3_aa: CASSLAGTAAFF
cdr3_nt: TGTGCCAGCAGCTTAGCCGGGACGGCGGCTTTCTTT

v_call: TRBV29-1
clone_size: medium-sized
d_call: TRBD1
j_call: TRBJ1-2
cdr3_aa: CSVTGDYGYTF
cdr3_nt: TGCAGCGTTACAGGGGACTATGGCTACACCTTC

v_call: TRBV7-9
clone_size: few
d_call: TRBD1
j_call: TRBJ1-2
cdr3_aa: CASSPGQGGGYTF
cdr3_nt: TGTGCCAGCAGCCCGGGACAGGGAGGCGGCTACACCTTC

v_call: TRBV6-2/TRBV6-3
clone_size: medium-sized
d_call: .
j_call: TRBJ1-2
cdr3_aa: CASSYGFRGYGYTF
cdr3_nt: TGTGCCAGCAGTTACGGATTTAGGGGGTATGGCTACACCTTC